The clone carrying this TCR beta chain was seen just once. The germline V gene encodes CDR1 LGHNA and CDR2 YNFKEQ. Losses at the gene ends were 5 bases for V and 8 bases for J; bases not matched to a gene: 6. This CDR3 comprises 15 residues. This entry comes from a study of technical replicates of blood from several donors. TCRdb's table, derived via immunoSEQ multiplex PCR, lists solely in-frame clones and lacks some. The table records 75,000 to 80,000 clones, 90% to 95% of them present only once. The sample consisted of T cells isolated from PBMCs. The TCR sequence derives from a human donor in good health. The rearrangement joins TRBV4-2 to TRBJ2-1; 13 bases are a match to TRBD2. CDR3 nucleotide sequence: TGTGCCAGCAGCGAAGGACTAGCGGGAGAAGATGAGCAGTTCTTC. Translated: CASSEGLAGEDEQFF.